Listed below are T cell receptor beta chains from one sample, sequenced in a study of somatic mutations in cytotoxic T cells in rheumatoid arthritis. The repertoire was sequenced with immunoSEQ multiplex PCR; TCRdb's copy has only in-frame clones and lacks some. The profile shows 2,000 to 2,500 clones, 85% of them singletons. Sequenced input: CD8+ T cells sorted from blood. The receptors come from a man aged 60 to 75 with rheumatoid arthritis. The CDR3 runs from the conserved cysteine through the conserved F or W. Each record gives: clone size, D gene, V gene, CDR3 length, J gene, CDR3 protein, CDR3 DNA. D genes are given only for firm matches. A row's size may be missing; if present it is once, few, many or a size class.

abundance: -; d_gene: -; v_gene: TRBV7-9; len: 11; j_gene: TRBJ2-3; CDR3aa: CASSLTDTQYF; CDR3nt: TGTGCCAGCAGCCTCACAGATACGCAGTATTTT
abundance: -; d_gene: -; v_gene: TRBV19; len: 12; j_gene: TRBJ2-7; CDR3aa: CASSIGSDEQYF; CDR3nt: TGTGCCAGTAGTATCGGGTCGGACGAGCAGTACTTC
abundance: -; d_gene: -; v_gene: TRBV5-6; len: 14; j_gene: TRBJ2-3; CDR3aa: CASSYGGPTDTQYF; CDR3nt: TGTGCCAGCAGCTACGGGGGGCCCACAGATACGCAGTATTTT
abundance: -; d_gene: -; v_gene: TRBV7-7; len: 13; j_gene: TRBJ2-5; CDR3aa: CASSSLNQETQYF; CDR3nt: TGTGCCAGCAGCTCTCTAAACCAAGAGACCCAGTACTTC
abundance: -; d_gene: -; v_gene: TRBV27; len: 16; j_gene: TRBJ1-1; CDR3aa: CASSSSAGNMNTEAFF; CDR3nt: TGTGCCAGCAGTTCCTCCGCGGGGAACATGAACACTGAAGCTTTCTTT
abundance: -; d_gene: TRBD1; v_gene: TRBV7-9; len: 16; j_gene: TRBJ2-5; CDR3aa: CASSLVDRGFQETQYF; CDR3nt: TGTGCCAGCAGCTTGGTCGACAGGGGCTTTCAAGAGACCCAGTACTTC
abundance: once; d_gene: -; v_gene: TRBV7-8; len: 14; j_gene: TRBJ1-1; CDR3aa: CASSLAPENTEAFF; CDR3nt: TGTGCCAGCAGCTTAGCGCCAGAGAACACTGAAGCTTTCTTT
abundance: -; d_gene: -; v_gene: TRBV5-1; len: 14; j_gene: TRBJ1-1; CDR3aa: CASSSVTPNTEAFF; CDR3nt: TGCGCCAGCAGCTCTGTGACTCCGAACACTGAAGCTTTCTTT
abundance: -; d_gene: -; v_gene: TRBV25-1; len: 14; j_gene: TRBJ1-6; CDR3aa: CASSEGRVRSPLHF; CDR3nt: TGTGCCAGCAGTGAAGGGAGGGTACGGTCACCCCTCCACTTT
abundance: -; d_gene: -; v_gene: TRBV6-5; len: 14; j_gene: TRBJ2-5; CDR3aa: CASSYSRGAETQYF; CDR3nt: TGTGCCAGCAGTTACTCGCGGGGTGCGGAGACCCAGTACTTC
abundance: -; d_gene: -; v_gene: TRBV28; len: 13; j_gene: TRBJ2-7; CDR3aa: CASSLLEDYEQYF; CDR3nt: TGTGCCAGCAGTTTATTGGAGGACTACGAGCAGTACTTC
abundance: -; d_gene: -; v_gene: TRBV5-6; len: 15; j_gene: TRBJ2-2; CDR3aa: CASSLGARGTGELFF; CDR3nt: TGTGCCAGCAGCTTGGGAGCAAGGGGCACCGGGGAGCTGTTTTTT
abundance: -; d_gene: -; v_gene: TRBV28; len: 12; j_gene: TRBJ1-2; CDR3aa: CASKRANYGYTF; CDR3nt: TGTGCCAGCAAACGGGCTAACTATGGCTACACCTTC
abundance: -; d_gene: -; v_gene: TRBV7-9; len: 14; j_gene: TRBJ1-1; CDR3aa: CASSQTGMNTEAFF; CDR3nt: TGTGCCAGCAGCCAAACAGGCATGAACACTGAAGCTTTCTTT
abundance: -; d_gene: TRBD2; v_gene: TRBV2; len: 12; j_gene: TRBJ2-1; CDR3aa: CASRLAANEQFF; CDR3nt: TGTGCCAGCAGGCTAGCGGCCAATGAGCAGTTCTTC
abundance: -; d_gene: TRBD1; v_gene: TRBV5-4; len: 16; j_gene: TRBJ1-1; CDR3aa: CASSLGFGQGGTEAFF; CDR3nt: TGTGCCAGCAGCCTTGGATTTGGACAGGGAGGCACTGAAGCTTTCTTT
abundance: -; d_gene: TRBD1; v_gene: TRBV13; len: 15; j_gene: TRBJ2-7; CDR3aa: CASSLRRDSNYEQYF; CDR3nt: TGTGCCAGCAGCTTACGACGGGACAGTAACTACGAGCAGTACTTC
abundance: -; d_gene: -; v_gene: TRBV20-1; len: 10; j_gene: TRBJ2-5; CDR3aa: CSALRTEQYF; CDR3nt: TGCAGTGCTCTTCGGACAGAGCAGTACTTC
abundance: -; d_gene: TRBD2; v_gene: TRBV7-6; len: 14; j_gene: TRBJ2-7; CDR3aa: CASSFRGGNYEQYF; CDR3nt: TGTGCCAGCAGCTTCCGGGGGGGAAACTACGAGCAGTACTTC
abundance: -; d_gene: -; v_gene: TRBV19; len: 15; j_gene: TRBJ2-3; CDR3aa: CASSRDKGNTDTQYF; CDR3nt: TGTGCCAGTAGTAGGGACAAAGGAAACACAGATACGCAGTATTTT
abundance: -; d_gene: -; v_gene: TRBV5-1; len: 11; j_gene: TRBJ2-2; CDR3aa: CASTLTGELFF; CDR3nt: TGCGCCAGCACGCTAACCGGGGAGCTGTTTTTT
abundance: -; d_gene: TRBD2; v_gene: TRBV5-6; len: 19; j_gene: TRBJ2-5; CDR3aa: CASSLSSPYRTSGGETQYF; CDR3nt: TGTGCCAGCAGCTTATCCAGCCCCTACCGTACTAGCGGGGGAGAGACCCAGTACTTC
abundance: -; d_gene: TRBD2; v_gene: TRBV19; len: 15; j_gene: TRBJ2-3; CDR3aa: CASSIDREGTDTQYF; CDR3nt: TGTGCCAGTAGTATAGATCGGGAGGGGACAGATACGCAGTATTTT
abundance: -; d_gene: TRBD2; v_gene: TRBV4-2; len: 17; j_gene: TRBJ2-1; CDR3aa: CASSQELSGGGYNEQFF; CDR3nt: TGTGCCAGCAGCCAAGAGCTGAGCGGGGGCGGCTACAATGAGCAGTTCTTC
abundance: -; d_gene: TRBD1; v_gene: TRBV7-9; len: 16; j_gene: TRBJ2-2; CDR3aa: CASSPQTGVGTGELFF; CDR3nt: TGTGCCAGCAGCCCCCAGACAGGGGTGGGCACCGGGGAGCTGTTTTTT
abundance: few; d_gene: -; v_gene: TRBV28; len: 15; j_gene: TRBJ1-1; CDR3aa: CASSGIAGENTEAFF; CDR3nt: TGTGCCAGCAGTGGAATCGCGGGGGAGAACACTGAAGCTTTCTTT
abundance: -; d_gene: TRBD1; v_gene: TRBV5-1; len: 15; j_gene: TRBJ2-3; CDR3aa: CASSSGTGRTDTQYF; CDR3nt: TGCGCCAGCAGTTCCGGGACAGGGCGGACAGATACGCAGTATTTT
abundance: -; d_gene: -; v_gene: TRBV11-2; len: 15; j_gene: TRBJ2-1; CDR3aa: CASSLGVGGYNEQFF; CDR3nt: TGTGCCAGCAGCTTAGGGGTGGGGGGTTACAATGAGCAGTTCTTC
abundance: -; d_gene: -; v_gene: TRBV5-4; len: 17; j_gene: TRBJ1-6; CDR3aa: CASSLEGARSYNSPLHF; CDR3nt: TGTGCCAGCAGCTTGGAGGGAGCTCGCTCCTATAATTCACCCCTCCACTTT
abundance: -; d_gene: -; v_gene: TRBV28; len: 10; j_gene: TRBJ2-5; CDR3aa: CASQKETQYF; CDR3nt: TGTGCCAGCCAAAAAGAGACCCAGTACTTC
abundance: -; d_gene: -; v_gene: TRBV29-1; len: 12; j_gene: TRBJ2-4; CDR3aa: CSVPLAKNIQYF; CDR3nt: TGCAGCGTACCACTAGCCAAAAACATTCAGTACTTC
abundance: -; d_gene: -; v_gene: TRBV7-9; len: 14; j_gene: TRBJ2-1; CDR3aa: CASSSLRDKNEQFF; CDR3nt: TGTGCCAGCAGCTCCCTGAGGGACAAAAATGAGCAGTTCTTC
abundance: -; d_gene: TRBD2; v_gene: TRBV13; len: 16; j_gene: TRBJ2-2; CDR3aa: CASSPRLAGAAGELFF; CDR3nt: TGTGCCAGCAGCCCGAGACTAGCGGGGGCGGCCGGGGAGCTGTTTTTT
abundance: -; d_gene: TRBD1; v_gene: TRBV5-1; len: 14; j_gene: TRBJ2-7; CDR3aa: CASSRTGTFDEQYF; CDR3nt: TGCGCCAGCAGCCGGACAGGGACTTTCGACGAGCAGTACTTC
abundance: -; d_gene: -; v_gene: TRBV27; len: 14; j_gene: TRBJ2-2; CDR3aa: CASSLEGAAGELFF; CDR3nt: TGTGCCAGCAGTTTGGAGGGGGCCGCCGGGGAGCTGTTTTTT
abundance: -; d_gene: -; v_gene: TRBV7-6; len: 14; j_gene: TRBJ1-5; CDR3aa: CASSPHYTNQPQHF; CDR3nt: TGTGCCAGCAGCCCTCACTATACTAATCAGCCCCAGCATTTT
abundance: -; d_gene: -; v_gene: TRBV6-4; len: 14; j_gene: TRBJ2-1; CDR3aa: CASSINPTSNEQFF; CDR3nt: TGTGCCAGCAGCATAAACCCTACCTCGAATGAGCAGTTCTTC
abundance: -; d_gene: TRBD2; v_gene: TRBV4-2; len: 15; j_gene: TRBJ2-1; CDR3aa: CASSQGTSGGDEQFF; CDR3nt: TGTGCCAGCAGCCAAGGAACTAGCGGGGGAGATGAGCAGTTCTTC
abundance: -; d_gene: -; v_gene: TRBV28; len: 15; j_gene: TRBJ1-3; CDR3aa: CASSSNADSGNTIYF; CDR3nt: TGTGCCAGCAGCTCGAACGCGGACTCTGGAAACACCATATATTTT
abundance: -; d_gene: -; v_gene: TRBV6-5; len: 14; j_gene: TRBJ1-5; CDR3aa: CAAGEGDSNQPQHF; CDR3nt: TGTGCCGCGGGAGAAGGGGATAGCAATCAGCCCCAGCATTTT
abundance: -; d_gene: -; v_gene: TRBV19; len: 14; j_gene: TRBJ2-4; CDR3aa: CASSPYNSADIQYF; CDR3nt: TGTGCCAGTAGTCCCTACAACAGTGCCGACATTCAGTACTTC
abundance: -; d_gene: -; v_gene: TRBV5-6; len: 14; j_gene: TRBJ1-1; CDR3aa: CASSLGLLNTEAFF; CDR3nt: TGTGCCAGCAGCCTTGGGCTGCTGAACACTGAAGCTTTCTTT
abundance: large; d_gene: TRBD2; v_gene: TRBV5-1; len: 16; j_gene: TRBJ2-2; CDR3aa: CASSLEWLAGTGELFF; CDR3nt: TGCGCCAGCAGCTTGGAGTGGCTAGCGGGGACCGGGGAGCTGTTTTTT
abundance: -; d_gene: -; v_gene: TRBV4-1; len: 16; j_gene: TRBJ2-7; CDR3aa: CASSQDNTAYSYEQYF; CDR3nt: TGCGCCAGCAGCCAAGATAATACAGCATACTCCTACGAGCAGTACTTC
abundance: -; d_gene: -; v_gene: TRBV5-4; len: 14; j_gene: TRBJ2-3; CDR3aa: CASRYSGGTDTQYF; CDR3nt: TGTGCCAGCAGATACTCCGGGGGCACAGATACGCAGTATTTT
abundance: -; d_gene: TRBD1; v_gene: TRBV4-1; len: 16; j_gene: TRBJ1-1; CDR3aa: CASSQRATGSNTEAFF; CDR3nt: TGCGCCAGCAGCCAAAGAGCGACAGGGTCGAACACTGAAGCTTTCTTT
abundance: -; d_gene: TRBD1; v_gene: TRBV6-5; len: 15; j_gene: TRBJ2-7; CDR3aa: CASRPNSWTGNEQYF; CDR3nt: TGTGCCAGCAGACCTAATTCTTGGACAGGGAACGAGCAGTACTTC
abundance: -; d_gene: -; v_gene: TRBV28; len: 16; j_gene: TRBJ1-6; CDR3aa: CASSLFTVSYNSPLHF; CDR3nt: TGTGCCAGCAGTTTGTTCACAGTCTCCTATAATTCACCCCTCCACTTT
abundance: -; d_gene: TRBD2; v_gene: TRBV13; len: 19; j_gene: TRBJ2-2; CDR3aa: CASSLGRLAGATNTGELFF; CDR3nt: TGTGCCAGCAGCTTAGGCCGGCTAGCGGGGGCGACGAACACCGGGGAGCTGTTTTTT
abundance: few; d_gene: -; v_gene: TRBV6-5; len: 11; j_gene: TRBJ2-7; CDR3aa: CASSPAYEQYF; CDR3nt: TGTGCCAGCAGTCCCGCCTACGAGCAGTACTTC
abundance: -; d_gene: TRBD1; v_gene: TRBV13; len: 14; j_gene: TRBJ1-5; CDR3aa: CASSFGQGDQPQHF; CDR3nt: TGTGCCAGCAGCTTTGGACAGGGCGATCAGCCCCAGCATTTT
abundance: -; d_gene: -; v_gene: TRBV19; len: 13; j_gene: TRBJ1-1; CDR3aa: CASTTAGRTEAFF; CDR3nt: TGTGCCAGTACGACCGCGGGTCGGACTGAAGCTTTCTTT
abundance: -; d_gene: TRBD1; v_gene: TRBV29-1; len: 17; j_gene: TRBJ2-7; CDR3aa: CSVEGRGMGQGGPEQYF; CDR3nt: TGCAGCGTTGAAGGAAGGGGTATGGGACAGGGGGGCCCAGAGCAGTACTTC
abundance: once; d_gene: TRBD1; v_gene: TRBV27; len: 16; j_gene: TRBJ1-4; CDR3aa: CASSLGTGYLSEKLFF; CDR3nt: TGTGCCAGCAGTTTGGGGACAGGGTATTTGAGTGAAAAACTGTTTTTT
abundance: once; d_gene: TRBD1; v_gene: TRBV9; len: 15; j_gene: TRBJ2-5; CDR3aa: CASSAGTGLEETQYF; CDR3nt: TGTGCCAGCAGTGCCGGGACAGGGTTAGAAGAGACCCAGTACTTC
abundance: -; d_gene: -; v_gene: TRBV28; len: 14; j_gene: TRBJ1-5; CDR3aa: CASSFVPGYQPQHF; CDR3nt: TGTGCCAGCAGTTTCGTCCCCGGGTATCAGCCCCAGCATTTT
abundance: -; d_gene: -; v_gene: TRBV27; len: 14; j_gene: TRBJ1-1; CDR3aa: CASSFGSRGTEAFF; CDR3nt: TGTGCCAGCAGTTTTGGCTCCAGGGGCACTGAAGCTTTCTTT